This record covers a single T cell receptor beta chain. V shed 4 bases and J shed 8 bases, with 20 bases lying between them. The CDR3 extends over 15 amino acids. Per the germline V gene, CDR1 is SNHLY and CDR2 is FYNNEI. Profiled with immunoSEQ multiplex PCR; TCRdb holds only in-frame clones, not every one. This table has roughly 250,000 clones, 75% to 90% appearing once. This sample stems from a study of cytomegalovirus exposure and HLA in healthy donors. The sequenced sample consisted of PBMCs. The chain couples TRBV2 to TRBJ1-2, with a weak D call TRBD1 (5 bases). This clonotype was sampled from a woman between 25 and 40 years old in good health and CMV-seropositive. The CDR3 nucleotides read TGTGCCAGCAGTGCGGCAGGGACTTCCACCCGGGGCTACACCTTC. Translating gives CASSAAGTSTRGYTF.